This T cell receptor (beta chain) stems from a study of T cells after somatic rescue of genetic block. TCRdb keeps only in-frame clones here, not all; method: immunoSEQ multiplex PCR. The data hold 70,000 or so clones, with just under 95% observed a single time. The count of this clone is one. The CDR3 length is 16 residues. Per the germline V gene, CDR1 is SGHAT and CDR2 is FQNNGV. The V gene lost 5 bases and the J gene lost 0 bases, with 16 bases spanning the gap. The source material was peripheral blood mononuclear cells (PBMCs). The sequence derives from a man aged 35-49 years. The gene calls are TRBV11-2 and TRBJ2-5; no firm D call. In nucleotides, the CDR3 is TGTGCCAGCAGCACCTGGACGGACCAGTACCAAGAGACCCAGTACTTC. Translating gives CASSTWTDQYQETQYF.